Listed below are T cell receptor beta chains from one sample, sequenced in a study of OX40 agonist ivuxolimab in advanced cancers. Sequencing used immunoSEQ multiplex PCR; TCRdb keeps in-frame clones, though not all of them. The sample includes roughly 79,000 clones, 80% to 90% of them seen just once. This specimen consisted of CD4+ or CD8+ T cells sorted from blood, obtained in a trial of the OX40 agonist ivuxolimab. The origin of the receptors is an adult with an advanced solid tumor such as melanoma, head and neck, liver or kidney cancer. Each CDR3 is given with its conserved first and last residue. D genes are given only for firm matches. Clone size is not always given. Where it is, it says once, few, many or a class for expanded clones.

>.|TRBJ2-7|TRBV28|TRBD2
TGCCTTAGCGGGAGGGCCCACGAGCAGTACTTC
CLSGRAHEQYF
>.|TRBJ1-1|TRBV7-6|.
TGTGCCAGCAGCTTAGCCCCGGGATCTGAAGCTTTCTTT
CASSLAPGSEAFF
>.|TRBJ1-5|TRBV28|.
TGTGCCAGCAGTTATCGGCCGGGGCCCCAGCATTTT
CASSYRPGPQHF
>.|TRBJ2-1|TRBV5-4|.
TGTGCCAGCAGTTCCCAGGTGAGGGAGCAGTTCTTC
CASSSQVREQFF
>.|TRBJ1-3|TRBV18|TRBD1
TGTGCCAGCTCATTCACGACAGGGACGACTGGAAACACCATATATTTT
CASSFTTGTTGNTIYF
>few|TRBJ2-3|TRBV18|.
TGTGCCAGCTCACCAGGGGGCGGAAATACGCAGTATTTT
CASSPGGGNTQYF
>.|TRBJ1-5|TRBV6-1|.
TGTGCCAGCATCAAGGACGGGCTCAATCAGCCCCAGCATTTT
CASIKDGLNQPQHF
>.|TRBJ2-2|TRBV27|.
TGTGCCAGCAAGGCACCCTCGAACACCGGGGAGCTGTTTTTT
CASKAPSNTGELFF
>.|TRBJ1-1|TRBV29-1|.
TGCAGCGATTGGTCTGGCACTGAAGCTTTCTTT
CSDWSGTEAFF
>.|TRBJ2-5|TRBV19|.
TGTGCCAGTAGTAGATCTCTACAAGAGACCCAGTACTTC
CASSRSLQETQYF
>.|TRBJ1-4|TRBV5-6|.
TGTGCCAGCAGCTTTTCGGCGAATGAAAAACTGTTTTTT
CASSFSANEKLFF
>few|TRBJ1-5|TRBV19|.
TGTGCCAGTAGCCTACCCCAATCAGGGCTAAATCAGCCCCAGCATTTT
CASSLPQSGLNQPQHF
>.|TRBJ2-3|TRBV11-3|.
TGTGCCAGCAGCTTAGAGGGCGGCAGCACAGATACGCAGTATTTT
CASSLEGGSTDTQYF
>.|TRBJ2-2|TRBV7-9|.
TGTGCCAGCAGCCAGGACGGAACTAGCAACACCGGGGAGCTGTTTTTT
CASSQDGTSNTGELFF
>.|TRBJ1-2|TRBV27|.
TGTGCCAGCAGACCAGCGTCCCAGACAGCACTCTATGGCTACACCTTC
CASRPASQTALYGYTF
>.|TRBJ1-2|TRBV7-9|TRBD1
TGTGCCAGCAGCCACGGGACAGCCGATGGCTACACCTTC
CASSHGTADGYTF
>.|TRBJ2-1|TRBV27|.
TGTGCCAGCAGTTGGGGGAGGACTTACAATGAGCAGTTCTTC
CASSWGRTYNEQFF
>.|TRBJ2-1|TRBV16|TRBD2
TGTGCCAGCGGATCTAGCGGGAGGGCCGGGAATGAGCAGTTCTTC
CASGSSGRAGNEQFF
>.|TRBJ2-2|TRBV27|.
TGTGCCAGCAGTTTACGGGGTAAAGGGAACACCGGGGAGCTGTTTTTT
CASSLRGKGNTGELFF
>.|TRBJ2-7|TRBV11-2|.
TGTGCCAGCAGCTTACAGGCTTACGAGCAGTACTTC
CASSLQAYEQYF
>.|TRBJ2-3|TRBV6-6|.
TGTGCCAGCAGCTCCGCCTCAAGGGATACGCAGTATTTT
CASSSASRDTQYF
>.|TRBJ2-7|TRBV5-1|TRBD2
TGCGCCAGCAGCGGGACTAGCGGAGGGTCCTACGAGCAGTACTTC
CASSGTSGGSYEQYF
>.|TRBJ1-5|TRBV6-6|TRBD1
TGTGCCAGCAGTTACGGGGGACAGGGAGGGAATCAGCCCCAGCATTTT
CASSYGGQGGNQPQHF
>few|TRBJ2-1|TRBV27|TRBD2
TGTGCCAGCAGTTCCCAGAGCGGGAGCTCCTACAATGAGCAGTTCTTC
CASSSQSGSSYNEQFF
>.|TRBJ1-2|TRBV4-1|TRBD1
TGCGCCAGCAGCCAAGTTGGACAGGCTAACTATGGCTACACCTTC
CASSQVGQANYGYTF
>.|TRBJ2-7|TRBV5-1|.
TGCGCCAGCAGACAGGGCGCCGAGCAGTACTTC
CASRQGAEQYF
>.|TRBJ2-1|TRBV5-1|.
TGCGCCAGCAGCTTGGCCGGACAAAGATCCTACAATGAGCAGTTCTTC
CASSLAGQRSYNEQFF
>once|TRBJ1-1|TRBV2|.
TGTGCCATGACTCGGGACACCCACACTGAAGCTTTCTTT
CAMTRDTHTEAFF
>.|TRBJ1-1|TRBV9|.
TGTGCCAGCAGCGTAGCTAGACCTCCAGGGCACACTGAAGCTTTCTTT
CASSVARPPGHTEAFF
>.|TRBJ2-2|TRBV9|TRBD1
TGTGCCAGCAGCCTCAGACAGGGGGACCCCGGGGAGCTGTTTTTT
CASSLRQGDPGELFF
>.|TRBJ2-1|TRBV4-1|TRBD2
TGCGCCAGCAGCCACCCGGGACTAGCGGGAGGCCTGAACAAGGATGAGCAGTTCTTC
CASSHPGLAGGLNKDEQFF
>.|TRBJ1-4|TRBV5-1|.
TGCGCCAGCAGCTTTTCGGGTCTATCTAATGAAAAACTGTTTTTT
CASSFSGLSNEKLFF
>.|TRBJ2-7|TRBV7-9|.
TGTGCCAGCAGCCACCAAGACGGCGGCGAGCAGTACTTC
CASSHQDGGEQYF
>.|TRBJ1-1|TRBV28|TRBD1
TGTGCCAGCAGTTTCTTCCCCAGGGGGGTGAGGGGTACTGAAGCTTTCTTT
CASSFFPRGVRGTEAFF
>.|TRBJ2-1|TRBV11-2|TRBD2
TGTGCCAGCAGCCCAGGACGAGGGGCGGGAGCGGGGTACAATGAGCAGTTCTTC
CASSPGRGAGAGYNEQFF
>.|TRBJ1-4|TRBV10-2|.
TGCGCCAGCTCGGTGGGGGGACGCCCTGAAAAACTGTTTTTT
CASSVGGRPEKLFF
>.|TRBJ1-2|TRBV14|.
TGTGCCAGCAGCCAATTTTTGAAGGGGAGTAGGAACTATGGCTACACCTTC
CASSQFLKGSRNYGYTF
>.|TRBJ2-1|TRBV2|TRBD2
TGTGCCAGCCGGTCTAGCGGGGTCTACAATGAGCAGTTCTTC
CASRSSGVYNEQFF
>.|TRBJ2-1|TRBV6-6|.
TGTGCCAGCAGTTACTCGAAGTGGGATGAGCAGTTCTTC
CASSYSKWDEQFF
>.|TRBJ1-3|TRBV5-1|.
TGCGCCAGCAGCCCAGGTTCCCCTGGAAACACCATATATTTT
CASSPGSPGNTIYF
>.|TRBJ2-5|TRBV29-1|.
TGCAGCGCCGGACTATTTCAAGAGACCCAGTACTTC
CSAGLFQETQYF